This T cell receptor beta chain is drawn from a study of vaccination and CD4 T cells after COVID-19. Sequence data for DNA of cultured CD4+ T cells were generated by the Oncomine TCR Beta short-read assay. TCRdb processed the PCR reads anew with MiXCR; each CDR3 protein has one entry. The repertoire holds some 17,000 distinct CDR3 sequences, with around two fifths as singletons. Germline V CDR1 and CDR2: KGHDR, SFDVKD. This CDR3 has 13 residues. V was clipped by 9 bases and J by 0 bases; unmatched bases: 2. Only a few counts were recorded for this clonotype. Its antigen is undetermined. Documented treatment: approximately 11-day PBMC culture with coronavirus spike peptide pools or control peptides (ViraFEST assay).

The receptor was isolated from a human donor who had recovered from COVID-19. The sequencing sample was made of CD4+ T cells from blood, cultured in vitro. V is TRBV24-1 and J is TRBJ2-3, with 7 bases lining up with TRBD1. CDR3 amino acids: CATAGGSTDTQYF. The CDR3 coding sequence is TGTGCCACCGCAGGGGGTAGCACAGATACGCAGTATTTT.